This record covers a single T cell receptor (beta chain). This entry belongs to a study of cytomegalovirus exposure and HLA in healthy donors. Looked up from germline, CDR1 is LNHDA and CDR2 is SQIVND (reference sequence). V lost 5 bases, J lost 10 bases, and 15 bases lay in between. The CDR3 sequence is 13 residues long. PCR employed 60 Vbeta and 13 Jbeta primers. Clones were sequenced by immunoSEQ multiplex PCR, and TCRdb holds only the in-frame ones, with some missing. The sample yields about 170,000 clones, about 81% seen once. This chain joins TRBV19 and TRBJ1-5; possible D gene TRBD1, 5 bases. Sequenced input: PBMCs. The sequence was collected from a girl aged 2 to 9 in good health and CMV-seropositive. CDR3 sequence (DNA): TGTGCCAGTAGTTGGCGGGGGTTGGGCCCCCAGCATTTT. Residues: CASSWRGLGPQHF.